This entry lists 21 T cell receptor beta chains sequenced from one sample in a study of graft-versus-host responses after intestinal transplantation. These receptors have no known antigen. Produced via immunoSEQ multiplex PCR; TCRdb's table is partial and in-frame only. The table includes tens of thousands of clones, around 96% detected once. Sample: unstimulated CD8+ T cells sorted from spleen or lymph node cells, taken before intestinal transplant. All receptors come from a human donor who received an intestinal transplant.

The chain uses TRBV13 and TRBJ2-1, with D possibly TRBD2 on 5 matching bases. CDR1 is PRHDT, CDR2 FYEKMQ, per germline (reference sequence). V was pared by 11 bases and J by 10 bases, with 21 bases between. The CDR3 length is 13 residues. This chain's CDR3 is CAVRLRADLEQFF. CDR3 DNA: TGTGCCGTACGTCTGAGGGCCGATCTCGAGCAGTTCTTC.

This clone occurred once. J is TRBJ2-3 and V is TRBV29-1; TRBD1 agrees at 9 bases. V was clipped by 3 bases and J by 1 base; unmatched bases: 8. The CDR3 is made up of 16 amino acids. The germline CDR1 and CDR2 sequences are SQVTM and ANQGSEA. The CDR3 nucleotides read TGCAGCGTTGACGACGGGACAGGGTACCGCACAGATACGCAGTATTTT. Amino acids: CSVDDGTGYRTDTQYF.

This rearrangement joins TRBV4-1 to TRBJ2-1, with 7 bases that match TRBD1. CDR1 and CDR2 (germline): MGHRA, YSYEKL. V was clipped by 1 base and J by 4 bases; unmatched bases: 10. This CDR3 comprises 17 residues. CDR3 amino acids: CASSQVHRGFLYNEQFF. The CDR3 DNA reads TGCGCCAGCAGCCAAGTCCACAGGGGCTTTTTGTACAATGAGCAGTTCTTC.

The chain has TRBV6-1 and TRBJ1-5, with TRBD1 identical over 11 bases. The junction had 4 bases not matched to a gene; V was cut back by 3 bases and J by 6 bases. The germline V gene encodes CDR1 MNHNS and CDR2 SASEGT. The CDR3 has 15 residues. The CDR3 DNA sequence: TGTGCCAGCAGTGAGGACAGGGGGCTAGGTCAGCCCCAGCATTTT. It codes for CASSEDRGLGQPQHF.

V is TRBV19 and J is TRBJ1-5; D not resolved. V was clipped by 8 bases and J by 0 bases, with 14 bases between them. The CDR3 is 15 residues long. Germline CDR1 and CDR2: LNHDA and SQIVND (reference sequence). The CDR3 loop reads CASLRRLYSNQPQHF. Here the CDR3 DNA reads TGTGCCAGTCTGAGGCGGCTCTATAGCAATCAGCCCCAGCATTTT.

The chain has TRBV28 and TRBJ1-4, with D perhaps matching TRBD1 (5 bases). This CDR3 comprises 14 residues. Looked up from germline, CDR1 is MDHEN and CDR2 is SYDVKM. The V and J ends lost 7 bases and 2 bases respectively, with 11 bases between them. The CDR3 loop is CASNPTATNEKLFF. The CDR3 nucleotides are TGTGCCAGCAATCCGACAGCTACTAATGAAAAACTGTTTTTT.

The CDR3 DNA reads as TGTGCCAGCAGTGAATGGGGGGAGAGCTCCTACAATGAGCAGTTCTTC. Translated: CASSEWGESSYNEQFF. V gene TRBV6-1 combines with J gene TRBJ2-1; tentatively, D is TRBD2 (6 bases). The ends were cut back, 2 bases at V and 0 bases at J, with 11 bases in the middle. The CDR3 extends over 16 amino acids. The germline gives CDR1 MNHNS, CDR2 SASEGT.

The chain carries TRBV7-9 and TRBJ2-1; D is undetermined. Germline V gene sequence: CDR1 SEHNR, CDR2 FQNEAQ (reference sequence). CDR3 length equals 15 residues. Trimming shortened V by 0 bases and J by 1 base, and 7 bases separated the two germline ends. The CDR3 bases are TGTGCCAGCAGCTTAGCTTTGGGTTCCTACAATGAGCAGTTCTTC. It is translated as CASSLALGSYNEQFF.

The chain employs TRBV11-2 and TRBJ2-1, with 15 positions matching TRBD2. Germline CDR1 reads SGHAT; CDR2 reads FQNNGV. Trimming took 4 bases from V and 9 from J; bases not matched to a gene: 7. CDR3 length equals 16 residues. The CDR3 region is CASSSTPGLAGGEQFF. The CDR3 DNA reads TGTGCCAGCAGCTCCACACCGGGACTAGCGGGAGGTGAGCAGTTCTTC.

The rearrangement joins TRBV12-2 to TRBJ2-7; no check of the table's D call, TRBD2, against the DNA was made. TRBV12-2 is an annotated pseudogene. The CDR3 is 15 residues long. The CDR3 is CASRRRDWETYEQYF. CDR3 DNA sequence: TGTGCAAGTCGGCGCCGGGACTGGGAGACTTACGAGCAGTACTTC.

J is TRBJ2-7 and V is TRBV11-1; 7 bases are shared with TRBD2. Germline V CDR1 and CDR2: SGHAT, FQDESV (reference sequence). The CDR3 is 13 residues long. V shed 5 bases and J 2 bases; nucleotides not matched to a gene: 3. CDR3: CASSAGAPYEQYF. CDR3 in DNA: TGTGCCAGCAGCGCGGGAGCGCCCTACGAGCAGTACTTC.

This chain links TRBV5-1 with TRBJ1-1; D uncertain. This CDR3 is built from 14 residues. V lost 4 bases and J 2 bases, leaving 12 bases between the germline ends. Germline V gene data show CDR1 as SGHRS and CDR2 as YFSETQ. The chain's CDR3 is CASSETQVNTEAFF. CDR3 bases: TGCGCCAGCAGCGAGACGCAGGTTAACACTGAAGCTTTCTTT.

The chain is built from TRBV9 and TRBJ2-5; 11 positions match TRBD2. There are 17 residues in the CDR3. Trimming at V came to 0 bases and at J to 5 bases, leaving 9 bases not matched to a gene. In germline, CDR1 is SGDLS, CDR2 YYNGEE. The chain's CDR3 is CASSVGGSGRAWETQYF. The CDR3, as DNA: TGTGCCAGCAGCGTAGGGGGTAGCGGGAGGGCCTGGGAGACCCAGTACTTC. Full variable domain (rest looked up from reference TRBV9 and TRBJ2-5): DSGVTQTPKHLITATGQRVTLRCSPRSGDLSVYWYQQSLDQGLQFLIQYYNGEERAKGNILERFSAQQFPDLHSELNLSSLELGDSALYFCASSVGGSGRAWETQYFGPGTRLLVL.

This clone is a singleton in its sample. The rearrangement uses TRBV19 and TRBJ2-7, with D possibly called TRBD1 or TRBD2 (6 bases each). Germline V gene data show CDR1 as LNHDA and CDR2 as SQIVND (reference sequence). V dropped 2 bases and J dropped 4 bases, with 9 bases sitting between them. The CDR3 extends over 13 amino acids. The CDR3 spells CASSIRGRYEQYF. In nucleotides, the CDR3 is TGTGCCAGTAGTATAAGGGGGAGGTACGAGCAGTACTTC.

V and J are TRBV28 and TRBJ1-5; D is uncertain. CDR3 length equals 13 residues. V lost 3 bases and J 4 bases, leaving 7 bases between the germline ends. Germline loops: CDR1 MDHEN, CDR2 SYDVKM. The CDR3 bases are TGTGCCAGCAGTTTTACCGCTAATCAGCCCCAGCATTTT. It codes for CASSFTANQPQHF.

The chain has TRBV7-3 and TRBJ2-5, with 7 bases matching TRBD1. J was trimmed by 5 bases and V by 3 bases; bases with no gene match: 3. The CDR3 is 13 amino acids. Germline-derived CDR1 and CDR2 are SGHTA and FQGTGA. CDR3 residues: CASSLTGLETQYF. DNA for the CDR3: TGTGCCAGCAGCTTGACAGGGTTGGAGACCCAGTACTTC.

The chain couples TRBV15 to TRBJ2-1; 14 bases are a match to TRBD2. The CDR3 sequence is 17 residues long. J gave up 10 bases and V 0 bases, and 8 bases lay outside the gene matches. Germline V lookup: CDR1 LNHNV, CDR2 YYDKDF (reference sequence). As DNA, the CDR3 is TGTGCCACCAGCAGAGATATTCGTGGACTAGCGGGAGGAGAGCAGTTCTTC. As protein: CATSRDIRGLAGGEQFF.

About this clone: At one boundary the junction diverges from the germline segment, which might be a read error. The sample contains more than one DNA sequence encoding this CDR3. The chain joins TRBV6-6 to TRBJ1-2; D gene uncertain. Germline lookup yields CDR1 MNHNY and CDR2 SVGAGI (reference sequence). CDR3 length equals 13 residues. The CDR3 here is CASRPGVNYGYTF. The CDR3 DNA follows: TGCGCCAGCAGGCCAGGCGTCAACTATGGCTACACCTTC.

This chain links TRBV29-1 with TRBJ1-2; 9 nucleotides align to TRBD1. CDR1 is SQVTM and CDR2 is ANQGSEA in the germline V gene. The CDR3 runs to 13 residues. The trim removed 5 bases at V and 4 bases at J, leaving 5 bases unmatched. In nucleotides, the CDR3 is TGCAGCGTTAGGACAGGGGAGACCTATGGCTACACCTTC. Residues: CSVRTGETYGYTF. Full variable domain (remainder filled in from reference TRBV29-1 and TRBJ1-2): SAVISQKPSRDICQRGTSLTIQCQVDSQVTMMFWYRQQPGQSLTLIATANQGSEATYESGFVIDKFPISRPNLTFSTLTVSNMSPEDSSIYLCSVRTGETYGYTFGSGTRLTVV.

The genes are TRBV6-5 and TRBJ2-7; 8 positions agree with TRBD1. Losses at the gene ends were 8 bases for V and 3 bases for J; bases not matched to a gene: 6. The CDR3 runs 13 residues. Germline CDR1 and CDR2: MNHEY and SVGAGI. CDR3 amino acids: CASQRTGNYEQYF. The CDR3 region has the DNA TGTGCCAGCCAAAGGACAGGGAACTACGAGCAGTACTTC.

This chain joins TRBV1 and TRBJ2-4. TRBV1 is a pseudogene locus. The CDR3 contains 16 residues. CDR3 region: CTSSLSTDIAKNIQYF. DNA for the CDR3: TGCACCAGCAGTCTCTCGACCGATATTGCCAAAAACATTCAGTACTTC.